These 26 T cell receptor beta chains came from one sample sequenced in a study of TET2 disruption in CD19-targeted CAR T cells. Libraries were prepared by immunoSEQ multiplex PCR; TCRdb keeps only in-frame clonotypes and omits some of them. Here the sample table reports around 27,000 clones. No antigens are known for them. Regarding treatment: autologous CTL019 cells: CD19 CAR with 4-1BB and CD3 zeta domains. The sequencing here drew on CD8- CAR+ T cells sorted from cultured blood T cells, taken for CD19 CAR T cell therapy. Indicated subset: CD8-negative CAR-positive T cells from the infusion product. The receptors were gathered from a man between 65 and 85 years old with chronic lymphocytic leukemia.

Regarding this clone: The read is 3 residues too short to cover the CDR3 end, so that end is filled in from the germline J gene. The J gene is TRBJ2-7, the V gene TRBV2; tentatively, D is TRBD1 (5 bases). Germline CDR1 SNHLY, CDR2 FYNNEI. The CDR3 extends over 14 amino acids. V dropped 2 bases and J dropped 3 bases, with 11 bases sitting between them. The CDR3 spells CASSEKQGVYEQYF. Incomplete CDR3 DNA: TGTGCCAGCAGTGAAAAGCAGGGTGTCTACGAG.

Details on this clone: The read stops 3 residues short of the end of the CDR3; the missing end is completed from the germline J gene. J is TRBJ1-5 and V is TRBV10-3; D possibly corresponds to TRBD1 (5 bases). The CDR3 has 15 amino acids. Trimming removed 0 bases from V and 2 bases from J, with 8 bases in between. Germline loops: CDR1 ENHRY, CDR2 SYGVKD. The CDR3 protein is CAISESGGGNQPQHF. The DNA read from the CDR3 is TGTGCCATCAGTGAGTCGGGGGGGGGCAATCAGCCC.

About this clone itself: The CDR3 goes on 3 residues after the read ends, and that part is filled in from the germline J gene. The chain is built from TRBV5-4 and TRBJ2-1; TRBD1 agrees at 11 bases. CDR3 length equals 12 residues. Per germline, CDR1 SGHNT and CDR2 YYREEE (reference sequence). With 5 bases clipped from V and 8 bases from J, the junction kept 0 bases outside the gene matches. The CDR3 reads CASRGQGDEQFF. CDR3 DNA (partial): TGTGCCAGCAGGGGACAGGGGGATGAG.

Note on this clone: Coverage ceases 3 residues before the CDR3 finishes, and the germline J gene fills in the end. The same CDR3 is also encoded by other DNA sequences in this sample. This sequence joins TRBV19 and TRBJ1-2; 7 nucleotides agree with TRBD1. In germline, CDR1 is LNHDA, CDR2 SQIVND (reference sequence). The V and J ends lost 6 bases and 2 bases, in that order; junction bases with no gene match: 3. CDR3 length: 13 amino acids. The CDR3 spells CASRTGQNYGYTF. The part of the CDR3 DNA that was read is TGTGCCAGTAGGACAGGGCAGAACTATGGC.

Note on this clone: The sequence runs out 3 residues before the end of the CDR3; the remainder is reconstructed from the germline J gene. The chain couples TRBV19 to TRBJ1-4; the D is unclear. This CDR3 is built from 15 residues. The germline V gene has CDR1 LNHDA and CDR2 SQIVND (reference sequence). Trimming cost V 5 bases and J 10 bases, with 20 bases left between them. CDR3 DNA, as far as it was read: TGTGCCAGTAGTGAAGTATCTGGCCCATCAGGAAAA. Protein: CASSEVSGPSGK. The full CDR3 reads CASSEVSGPSGKLFF.

The CDR3 DNA, read in part, is TGTGCCAGCTCACCAACAGGGGGGGCCAATCAGCCT. Translated: CASSPTGGANQP. The full CDR3 reads CASSPTGGANQPQYF. The V and J genes are TRBV18 and TRBJ2-4; perhaps TRBD1 as D (8 bases). The CDR3 is cut off 3 residues early in the read; its end comes from the germline J gene. CDR1 and CDR2 (germline): KGHSH, LQKENI. There are 15 residues in the CDR3.

Comments on this clone: The read comes to an end 3 residues before the CDR3 does, leaving the germline J gene to fill in the end. The gene calls are TRBV7-9 and TRBJ2-4, with a tentative D call TRBD2 (7 bases). This CDR3 comprises 15 residues. Germline V gene data show CDR1 as SEHNR and CDR2 as FQNEAQ (reference sequence). Partial CDR3 DNA: TGTGCCAGCAGCTTAGTGGGAGGGGGATCAGAGACT. It encodes CASSLVGGGSET. The complete CDR3 reads CASSLVGGGSETQYF.

As for this clone: The CDR3 goes on 3 residues after the read ends, and that part is filled in from the germline J gene. The V and J genes are TRBV20-1 and TRBJ1-1; no clear D gene. V dropped 1 base and J dropped 0 bases, with 6 bases sitting between them. The CDR3 consists of 13 residues. CDR1 and CDR2 (germline): DFQATT, SNEGSKA (reference sequence). The CDR3 DNA, read in part, is TGCAGTGCTAGAGGAGACATGAACACTGAA. Its protein product is CSARGDMNTE. The whole CDR3 reads CSARGDMNTEAFF.

As for this clone: The read terminates 3 residues ahead of where the CDR3 ends, so the germline J gene completes it. V usage is TRBV29-1 and J usage is TRBJ1-2, with D unclear. Germline CDR1 SQVTM, CDR2 ANQGSEA. The CDR3 has 15 residues. Trimming removed 7 bases at V and 0 bases at J, with 18 bases between. CDR3 region: CSAPEGGSSNYGYTF. CDR3 DNA (partial): TGCAGCGCCCCGGAGGGTGGCTCATCTAACTATGGC.

A remark on this clone: The read comes to an end 3 residues before the CDR3 does, leaving the germline J gene to fill in the end. The J gene is TRBJ2-5, the V gene TRBV20-1; D might be TRBD1 (8 bases). CDR3 length: 16 residues. With 1 base removed from V and 3 bases from J, the gap between germline ends came to 18 bases. Germline lookup yields CDR1 DFQATT and CDR2 SNEGSKA (reference sequence). The sequenced CDR3 bases are TGCAGTGCTAGAGTGGGACTAAGGACAGGGAAAGAGACC. Its translation: CSARVGLRTGKET. The CDR3 reads in full as CSARVGLRTGKETQYF.

In regard to this clone: The read terminates 3 residues ahead of where the CDR3 ends, so the germline J gene completes it. The chain is built from TRBV5-1 and TRBJ1-2; possibly TRBD1 for D (5 bases). The V gene's germline CDR1 is SGHRS and CDR2 YFSETQ. This CDR3 comprises 15 residues. The CDR3 sequence is CASSGTSGGYNDYTF. The part of the CDR3 DNA that was read is TGCGCCAGCAGCGGGACTAGCGGGGGTTACAATGAC.

Concerning this clone: The CDR3 end lies 3 residues beyond the end of the read and is filled in from the germline J gene. This rearrangement joins TRBV20-1 to TRBJ1-5; 7 positions match TRBD1. The J segment lost 4 bases and the V segment lost 3 bases, leaving 6 bases of the junction unmatched. The length of the CDR3 is 14 residues. Germline-derived CDR1 and CDR2 are DFQATT and SNEGSKA (reference sequence). CDR3 bases read: TGCAGTGCTAGGAACAGGGGTATGAATCAGCCC. Protein sequence: CSARNRGMNQP. The full CDR3 reads CSARNRGMNQPQHF.

Incomplete CDR3 DNA: TGTGCCAGCAGTATTGGACAGGGGTCAAGCGAG. This translates into CASSIGQGSSE. The whole CDR3 reads CASSIGQGSSEQYF. This chain connects TRBV28 to TRBJ2-7; TRBD1 matches at 9 bases. The read finishes 3 residues shy of the CDR3 end, and the germline J gene is used to complete it. CDR3 size: 14 residues. Germline trimming cut 5 bases from V and 6 bases from J; bases unmatched to any gene: 8. Germline V gene lookup returns CDR1 MDHEN and CDR2 SYDVKM.

With respect to this clone: With the read ending 3 residues before the CDR3 end, the germline J gene is used to fill in that end. The chain recombines TRBV10-3 with TRBJ2-1; 15 nucleotides align to TRBD2. Germline V CDR1 and CDR2: ENHRY, SYGVKD. This CDR3 is built from 19 residues. With 3 bases clipped from V and 0 bases from J, the junction kept 6 bases outside the gene matches. The CDR3 here is CAISETGTSGGSSYNEQFF. The CDR3 DNA, read in part, is TGTGCCATCAGTGAAACCGGGACTAGCGGGGGGAGCTCCTACAATGAG.

Notes on this clone: The read ends 3 residues before the CDR3 terminus; that terminus is restored from the germline J gene. This rearrangement joins TRBV7-9 to TRBJ1-5; D call uncertain. Trimming stripped 1 base from V and 0 bases from J, with 4 bases between. This CDR3 comprises 14 residues. The germline gives CDR1 SEHNR, CDR2 FQNEAQ (reference sequence). CDR3 DNA, as far as it was read: TGTGCCAGCAGCTTAGAAGGTAGCAATCAGCCC. Protein sequence: CASSLEGSNQP. The complete CDR3 sequence is CASSLEGSNQPQHF. Complete variable domain (other parts from reference TRBV7-9 and TRBJ1-5): DTGVSQNPRHKITKRGQNVTFRCDPISEHNRLYWYRQTLGQGPEFLTYFQNEAQLEKSRLLSDRFSAERPKGSFSTLEIQRTEQGDSAMYLCASSLEGSNQPQHFGDGTRLSIL.

In the case of this clone: From the germline J gene comes the end of the CDR3, since the read stops 3 residues before it. The rearrangement uses TRBV28 and TRBJ2-4, with 9 bases identical to TRBD1. Germline V CDR1 and CDR2: MDHEN, SYDVKM. The CDR3 extends over 15 amino acids. This CDR3 is CASSTTLTGGSGQYF. Partial CDR3 DNA: TGTGCCAGCAGTACGACCCTTACAGGGGGCTCAGGT.

About this clone: The read ends 3 residues early relative to the CDR3; the germline J gene fills the gap. The V gene is TRBV11-2, the J gene TRBJ2-7; possible D gene TRBD1, 6 bases. The germline CDR1 and CDR2 sequences are SGHAT and FQNNGV. The CDR3 is 13 residues long. V was clipped by 6 bases and J by 0 bases, with 9 bases between them. CDR3: CASRGQSSYEQYF. CDR3 bases read: TGTGCCAGCAGGGGACAAAGCTCCTACGAG.

This clone ranks as medium-sized (0.01 to 0.1%) in terms of frequency. The read terminates 3 residues before the CDR3 end, so the remaining end is supplied by the germline J gene. This chain uses TRBV12-5 with TRBJ1-4; 9 positions agree with TRBD1. The CDR3 contains 12 residues. Germline CDR1 LGHNT, CDR2 FRNRAP. This chain's CDR3 is CASGPDRGGLFF. The CDR3 bases that were read are TGTGCTAGTGGTCCCGACAGGGGGGGA.

Judged by frequency, this clone is medium-sized. The CDR3 end lies 3 residues beyond the end of the read and is filled in from the germline J gene. The genes are TRBV7-9 and TRBJ1-6, with D possibly TRBD1 on 6 matching bases. The CDR3 covers 12 residues. Trimming took 5 bases from V and 9 from J, leaving 8 bases between them. Germline V lookup: CDR1 SEHNR, CDR2 FQNEAQ (reference sequence). CDR3 sequence reads: CASSADSSPLHF. CDR3 DNA (partial): TGTGCCAGCAGCGCGGACAGTTCACCC.

On this clone itself: The missing CDR3 end, 3 residues past where the read stops, is filled in from the germline J gene. V gene TRBV7-3 combines with J gene TRBJ2-2; TRBD1 matches 9 bases. Germline V CDR1 and CDR2: SGHTA, FQGTGA. J was trimmed by 1 base and V by 2 bases; bases with no gene match: 2. CDR3 length equals 16 residues. The CDR3 spells CASSLLGQGNTGELFF. The CDR3 bases that were read are TGTGCCAGCAGCTTATTGGGACAGGGGAACACCGGGGAG.

A remark on this clone: The read halts 3 residues ahead of the CDR3 end, with the missing end drawn from the germline J gene. Other DNA sequences in this specimen translate into the identical CDR3. The genes are TRBV20-1 and TRBJ1-3; 10 bases align to TRBD1. Germline V gene sequence: CDR1 DFQATT, CDR2 SNEGSKA (reference sequence). V lost 5 bases, J lost 1 base, and 2 bases stayed unmatched. This CDR3 region has 14 residues. This CDR3 reads CSAPDRGSGNTIYF. CDR3 DNA, as far as it was read: TGCAGTGCTCCGGACAGGGGGTCTGGAAACACC.

Of note for this clone: The sequenced fragment ends 3 residues before the CDR3 boundary, so the rest is inferred from the germline J gene. V gene TRBV19 combines with J gene TRBJ2-4; D is perhaps TRBD1 (5 bases). The CDR3 is 15 residues long. Germline V lookup: CDR1 LNHDA, CDR2 SQIVND (reference sequence). CDR3 sequence: CASRTVGLSRGGQYF. Incomplete CDR3 DNA: TGTGCCAGTAGGACCGTCGGGTTGAGTAGGGGTGGT.

As concerns this clone: The read falls 3 residues short of the CDR3 end, and the missing part is taken from the germline J gene. This sequence joins TRBV7-6 and TRBJ2-4; 7 bases line up with TRBD1. CDR1 and CDR2 (germline): SGHVS, FNYEAQ. The CDR3 length is 11 residues. The covered CDR3 bases are TGTGCCAGCAGGCAGGGGGAGACT. As protein: CASRQGET. The full CDR3 is CASRQGETQYF.

A note on this clone: The read comes to an end 3 residues before the CDR3 does, leaving the germline J gene to fill in the end. The V and J genes are TRBV28 and TRBJ1-6, with 10 bases that match TRBD1. CDR1 is MDHEN, CDR2 SYDVKM, per germline. This CDR3 is 14 amino acids long. V gave up 5 bases and J gave up 10 bases; unmatched junction bases: 5. The CDR3 reads CASSPDRGGSPLHF. The sequenced part of the CDR3 DNA is TGTGCCAGCAGTCCGGACAGGGGGGGCTCACCC. Looking up the rest from reference TRBV28 and TRBJ1-6 gives the full variable domain: DVKVTQSSRYLVKRTGEKVFLECVQDMDHENMFWYRQDPGLGLRLIYFSYDVKMKEKGDIPEGYSVSREKKERFSLILESASTNQTSMYLCASSPDRGGSPLHFGNGTRLTVT.

On this clone: The missing CDR3 end, 3 residues past where the read stops, is filled in from the germline J gene. The chain joins TRBV5-1 to TRBJ2-2, with D possibly being TRBD1 (7 bases). Germline V CDR1 and CDR2: SGHRS, YFSETQ. V lost 4 bases, J lost 4 bases, and 17 bases lay in between. This CDR3 comprises 16 residues. Here the CDR3 reads CASSPGGAGGTGELFF. Incomplete CDR3 DNA: TGCGCCAGCAGCCCCGGAGGGGCAGGGGGCACCGGGGAG.

Details on this clone: The junction differs from germline at one of its ends, possibly a read error. The observed sequence ends 3 residues before the CDR3 terminus, with the missing tail filled in from the germline J gene. Different DNA sequences within this sample yield the same CDR3. This chain connects TRBV4-2 to TRBJ1-2, with unresolved D. Germline V gene data show CDR1 as LGHNA and CDR2 as YNFKEQ. This CDR3 is built from 15 residues. CDR3 residues: CASSQDSRSGYGYTF. Incomplete CDR3 DNA: TGTGCCAGCAGCCAAGATTCCCGCAGCGGGTATGGT.